Below are 2 T cell receptor beta chains sequenced from a single sample in a study of graft-versus-host responses after intestinal transplantation. The antigens for these receptors are not known. TCRdb keeps only in-frame clones here, not all; method: immunoSEQ multiplex PCR. The sample includes about 71,000 clones, approximately 93% seen only once; the top ten take approximately 0.5%. The sample in question was unstimulated CD8+ T cells sorted from spleen or lymph node cells, obtained before intestinal transplant. These TCRs come from a human donor who received an intestinal transplant.

The rearrangement uses TRBV2 and TRBJ1-2; tentative D call: TRBD1 (5 bases). The CDR3 loop spans 12 amino acids. V shed 8 bases and J shed 4 bases, with 11 bases lying between them. From germline, CDR1 is SNHLY and CDR2 FYNNEI. The CDR3 DNA is TGTGCCAGCCCCTTCGGGGCCTATGGCTACACCTTC. This translates into CASPFGAYGYTF. Filled out from reference TRBV2 and TRBJ1-2, the complete variable domain reads EPEVTQTPSHQVTQMGQEVILRCVPISNHLYFYWYRQILGQKVEFLVSFYNNEISEKSEIFDDQFSVERPDGSNFTLKIRSTKLEDSAMYFCASPFGAYGYTFGSGTRLTVV.

V gene TRBV10-3 combines with J gene TRBJ2-3; D not certain. Germline CDR1 ENHRY, CDR2 SYGVKD. V lost 1 base to trimming and J lost 2 bases, with 4 bases between them. The CDR3 extends over 13 amino acids. DNA of the CDR3: TGTGCCATCAGTGAGTGGGTCACAGATACGCAGTATTTT. The encoded protein is CAISEWVTDTQYF.